Below, 18 T cell receptor beta chains from the same sample are listed, as sequenced in a study of glioma-infiltrating T cells. Amplification of TCR alpha and beta CDR3 regions from RNA used iRepertoire nested multiplex PCR. TCRdb re-analysed the multiplex PCR reads in MiXCR, keeping a single row per CDR3 protein. The sample has about 180,000 distinct CDR3 sequences; around 42% are singletons. Sequencing was carried out using glioma tissue, nonneoplastic brain tissue, or PBMCs (not recorded which). The receptors were gathered from a human donor with low-grade glioma or glioblastoma, undergoing nonglioma brain surgery, or in good health (not recorded which).

This clonotype has a count of ten or more. The CDR3 loop reads CASSLQGGGYGYTF. The CDR3 DNA is TGTGCCAGCAGCTTACAGGGTGGGGGCTATGGCTACACCTTC. The chain has TRBV7-2 and TRBJ1-2, with D maybe TRBD1 (5 bases). Germline V gene sequence: CDR1 SGHTA, CDR2 FQGNSA. Deletions cut 2 bases from V and 4 bases from J, with 11 bases between. The CDR3 spans 14 residues. Drawing the rest from reference TRBV7-2 and TRBJ1-2, the complete variable domain is GAGVSQSPSNKVTEKGKDVELRCDPISGHTALYWYRQSLGQGLEFLIYFQGNSAPDKSGLPSDRFSAERTGGSVSTLTIQRTQQEDSAVYLCASSLQGGGYGYTFGSGTRLTVV.

CDR3 sequence (DNA): TGCAGTGCTAGAGATAGGCAAACTGGAGATGAGCAGTTCTTC. Protein: CSARDRQTGDEQFF. V and J are TRBV20-1 and TRBJ2-1; no reliable D call. The CDR3 is 14 amino acids. Germline CDR1 reads DFQATT; CDR2 reads SNEGSKA (reference sequence). Deletions cut 0 bases from V and 8 bases from J, with 14 bases between.

This clonotype was seen a handful of times. The rearrangement joins TRBV29-1 to TRBJ2-1; no definite D call. Trimming removed 5 bases at V and 6 bases at J, with 11 bases between. CDR3 length equals 12 residues. Germline-derived CDR1 and CDR2 are SQVTM and ANQGSEA. As DNA, the CDR3 is TGCAGCGTTCATGGCTCGGTCAATGAGCAGTTCTTC. Protein sequence: CSVHGSVNEQFF.

This clonotype was detected ten times or more. The chain joins TRBV2 to TRBJ2-7; D unclear. V dropped 1 base and J dropped 3 bases, with 10 bases sitting between them. The CDR3 extends over 14 amino acids. The germline V gene encodes CDR1 SNHLY and CDR2 FYNNEI. The CDR3 protein is CASSEGTASYEQYF. For the CDR3, the DNA is TGTGCCAGCAGTGAAGGTACAGCAAGCTACGAGCAGTACTTC.

The sample holds many counts of this clonotype. The rearrangement uses TRBV28 and TRBJ1-2; D remains ambiguous. Germline V gives CDR1 MDHEN, CDR2 SYDVKM. The CDR3 contains 15 residues. V lost 4 bases to trimming and J lost 4 bases, with 16 bases between them. The DNA of the CDR3 is TGTGCCAGCAGTTCTCCCTTCCTCGGAACCTATGGCTACACCTTC. Amino acid sequence: CASSSPFLGTYGYTF.

The sample holds many counts of this clonotype. This chain joins TRBV28 and TRBJ2-1; D might be TRBD1 (6 bases). CDR1 is MDHEN, CDR2 SYDVKM, per germline. The length of the CDR3 is 11 residues. CDR3: CARTAYNEQFF. CDR3 nucleotide sequence: TGTGCTAGGACAGCCTACAATGAGCAGTTCTTC.

This clonotype occurred many times. The chain joins TRBV3-1 to TRBJ2-5; D not resolved. Germline assignment: CDR1 LGHDT and CDR2 YNNKEL (reference sequence). The CDR3 is made up of 11 amino acids. V lost 3 bases, J lost 5 bases, and 4 bases lay in between. CDR3 bases: TGTGCCAGCAGCCACGGGGAGACCCAGTACTTC. Residues: CASSHGETQYF.

This clonotype has a single count. A single base separates this from a much larger clone, so it may be a read error. The gene calls are TRBV4-1 and TRBJ2-1; 10 bases match TRBD1. Per germline, CDR1 MGHRA and CDR2 YSYEKL. The CDR3 is 15 residues long. The chain's CDR3 is CASSQGQGAVNERFF. The DNA of the CDR3 is TGCGCCAGCAGCCAAGGACAGGGGGCGGTCAATGAGCGGTTCTTC.

Remarks on this clonotype: A much larger clone lies one base from this, so it may be a read error. CDR3 loop: CSARGRNIIGGHNEQFF. As DNA, the CDR3 is TGCAGTGCTAGAGGGAGGAACATCATAGGGGGGCACAATGAGCAGTTCTTC. This sequence joins TRBV20-1 and TRBJ2-1; TRBD1 or TRBD2 may be the D gene (6 bases each). V shed 1 base and J shed 5 bases, with 21 bases lying between them. This CDR3 comprises 17 residues. Germline loops: CDR1 DFQATT, CDR2 SNEGSKA (reference sequence).

V and J are TRBV7-8 and TRBJ2-7; 7 bases line up with TRBD2. Germline V lookup: CDR1 SGHVS, CDR2 FQNEAQ. This CDR3 has 16 amino acids. V lost 0 bases and J lost 3; bases outside the gene matches: 8. In DNA, the CDR3 is TGTGCCAGCAGCTTAGCCTCTAGCGGTAGCTTCTACGAGCAGTACTTC. Translation gives CASSLASSGSFYEQYF.

This clonotype occurred many times. The DNA for the CDR3 is TGTGCCAGCCAGTCCCAAGCACTGGGTGAAGCTTTCTTT. Protein sequence: CASQSQALGEAFF. V is TRBV25-1 and J is TRBJ1-1; D unclear. The CDR3 sequence is 13 residues long. Germline V gene sequence: CDR1 MGHDK, CDR2 SYGVNS. V was trimmed by 8 bases and J by 7 bases, leaving 17 bases between them.

The sample holds a few counts of this clonotype. The rearrangement joins TRBV18 to TRBJ1-1, with 7 bases that match TRBD1. Germline V gene lookup returns CDR1 KGHSH and CDR2 LQKENI. The CDR3 contains 15 residues. The V and J ends lost 3 bases and 5 bases, in that order; junction bases with no gene match: 9. Here the CDR3 DNA reads TGTGCCAGCTCACCCTCAACCAGGGGGTGGACTGAAGCTTTCTTT. It codes for CASSPSTRGWTEAFF.

The rearrangement links TRBV19 to TRBJ2-1; TRBD2 might be the D (5 bases). Trimming removed 2 bases from V and 0 bases from J, with 11 bases in between. Germline-derived CDR1 and CDR2 are LNHDA and SQIVND (reference sequence). This CDR3 region has 16 residues. The CDR3 is CASSITRGSSYNEQFF. DNA of the CDR3: TGTGCCAGTAGTATAACCCGGGGAAGCTCCTACAATGAGCAGTTCTTC.

About this clonotype: It may be a read error: a sequence one base away is much more abundant. V is TRBV18 and J is TRBJ1-1, with 8 bases lining up with TRBD1. The CDR3 runs to 15 residues. Germline V CDR1 and CDR2: KGHSH, LQKENI. The CDR3 bases are TGTGCCAGCTCAGCACCTGGACAGGGTGGCCCTGAAGCTTTCTTT. Its translation: CASSAPGQGGPEAFF.

Comment on this clonotype: Being one base from a much bigger clone, this may be a read error. The chain couples TRBV28 to TRBJ2-3; the match to TRBD2 covers 12 bases. Germline V gene data show CDR1 as MDHEN and CDR2 as SYDVKM. CDR3 length: 16 residues. DNA of the CDR3: TGTGCCAGCAGTCCAAGAGGACTAGCGGGAACGGATACGAAGTATTTT. Encoded protein: CASSPRGLAGTDTKYF.

This clonotype has a count of ten or more. This chain uses TRBV28 with TRBJ1-4, with D maybe TRBD1 (6 bases). V shed 5 bases and J shed 8 bases, with 18 bases lying between them. Germline CDR1 and CDR2: MDHEN and SYDVKM. The CDR3 is 15 amino acids. The CDR3 sequence is CASSKRQVGSEKLFF. CDR3 DNA: TGTGCCAGCAGTAAAAGACAGGTCGGGAGCGAAAAACTGTTTTTT.

This clonotype occurred a few times. This may come from a read error, since a much larger clone is one base off. The chain recombines TRBV3-1 with TRBJ2-7; either TRBD1 or TRBD2 may fit D (5 bases each). This CDR3 comprises 12 residues. Germline CDR1 is LGHDT and CDR2 is YNNKEL (reference sequence). The DNA of the CDR3 is TGTGCCAGCCGCCAAGGGACGTACGAGCAGTACTTC. Translation gives CASRQGTYEQYF.

The sample holds a few counts of this clonotype. This sequence may be a read error, since a much larger clone differs from it by one base. The chain employs TRBV20-1 and TRBJ2-3, with TRBD2 matching 12 bases. This CDR3 region has 15 residues. Germline V gives CDR1 DFQATT, CDR2 SNEGSKA (reference sequence). Trimming removed 3 bases from V and 3 bases from J; junction bases left unmatched: 4. The CDR3 spells CSARLTSGSTDTQYF. The CDR3 coding sequence is TGCAGTGCTAGGTTGACTAGCGGGAGTACAGATACGCAGTATTTT.